Sequencing of this T cell receptor (beta chain) was carried out in a study of T cell responses to AZD1222 COVID-19 vaccine. Study observations and caveats: The CD4 TCRs associated with vaccination extended across spike and predominated at 160-218 and 743-854.

This clone appeared a few times. Its matching antigen is unknown. Profiled with immunoSEQ multiplex PCR; TCRdb holds only in-frame clones, not every one. The repertoire holds over 200,000 clones, approximately 94% seen once, with 1.7% in the top ten. Trimming took 3 bases from V and 4 from J; bases not matched to a gene: 3. This CDR3 region has 14 residues. The V gene's germline CDR1 is MNHEY and CDR2 SVGEGT. The chain joins TRBV6-2 or TRBV6-3 to TRBJ2-3; 8 nucleotides match TRBD1. The TCR originated in an adult who received the MenACWY meningococcal vaccine as a control. The source was peripheral blood, collected 28 days after the second dose of the MenACWY control vaccine. In DNA form, the CDR3 reads TGTGCCAGCAGTTATCCGACAGGGGCAGATACGCAGTATTTT. Its protein product is CASSYPTGADTQYF.